The rows below give T cell receptor beta chains drawn from one sample of a study of T cell responses to AZD1222 COVID-19 vaccine. Profiled with immunoSEQ multiplex PCR; TCRdb holds only in-frame clones, not every one. The sample consists of approximately 73,000 clones, around four fifths of them appearing once. The sample here was peripheral blood, taken on day 0 of AZD1222 vaccination. The receptors originated from an adult in good health. Each CDR3 is given with its conserved first and last residue. The D gene is left open where the match is weak. The size of a clone is reported for some rows only, either as once, few or many, or as a class for expanded clones.

>TRBJ1-2|.|TRBV3-1/TRBV3-2|.
CASSEEANYGYTF
TGTGCCAGCTCAGAAGAGGCTAACTATGGCTACACCTTC
>TRBJ1-5|.|TRBV21-1|.
CASKGSGDRDGGSNQPQHF
TGTGCCAGCAAGGGATCCGGGGACAGGGATGGCGGGAGCAATCAGCCCCAGCATTTT
>TRBJ1-5|TRBD1|TRBV5-6|few
CASSLSSGGQPQHF
TGTGCCAGCAGCTTGTCGTCAGGGGGTCAGCCCCAGCATTTT
>TRBJ2-5|TRBD1|TRBV4-3|.
CASSQGGPGGAETQYF
TGCGCCAGCAGCCAAGGCGGCCCAGGGGGCGCAGAGACCCAGTACTTC
>TRBJ2-7|.|TRBV28|.
CASRSRYEQYF
TGTGCCAGCAGATCGCGGTACGAGCAGTACTTC
>TRBJ1-1|TRBD1|TRBV6-2/TRBV6-3|.
CASSLGQGGTEAFF
TGTGCCAGCAGTTTAGGACAGGGGGGGACTGAAGCTTTCTTT
>TRBJ1-5|.|TRBV6-5|.
CASSYPSPSQPQHF
TGTGCCAGCAGTTATCCGTCCCCCAGCCAGCCCCAGCATTTT
>TRBJ2-7|TRBD1|TRBV5-5|.
CASSLDRGLYEQYF
TGTGCCAGCAGCCTCGACAGGGGATTGTACGAGCAGTACTTC
>TRBJ2-7|.|TRBV14|once
CASSQEEGARYAYF
TGTGCCAGCAGCCAAGAGGAGGGGGCGCGGTACGCGTACTTC
>TRBJ2-1|TRBD2|TRBV27|.
CASSLLASGNNEQFF
TGTGCCAGCAGTTTATTGGCTAGCGGGAACAATGAGCAGTTCTTC
>TRBJ1-4|TRBD1|TRBV4-2|.
CASSQDLLTGYEKLFF
TGTGCCAGCAGCCAAGATCTCCTGACAGGGTATGAAAAACTGTTTTTT
>TRBJ2-7|TRBD1|TRBV7-9|.
CASSRLGGQGSNEQYF
TGTGCCAGCAGCCGGCTGGGGGGACAGGGTTCCAACGAGCAGTACTTC
>TRBJ2-3|.|TRBV5-1|.
CASSLAGDTRTDTQYF
TGCGCCAGCAGCTTGGCCGGGGACACCCGCACAGATACGCAGTATTTT
>TRBJ2-7|TRBD2|TRBV7-9|.
CASSPGAGESHEQYF
TGTGCCAGCAGCCCCGGAGCGGGAGAGTCACACGAGCAGTACTTC
>TRBJ1-1|.|TRBV19|.
CASSPLNTEAFF
TGTGCCAGTAGTCCTTTGAACACTGAAGCTTTCTTT
>TRBJ2-1|.|TRBV20-1|.
CSASRNNEQFF
TGCAGTGCTAGTCGGAACAATGAGCAGTTCTTC
>TRBJ1-3|.|TRBV2|once
CASTPLRGFGGNTIYF
TGTGCCAGCACCCCCTTGAGAGGGTTCGGCGGAAACACCATATATTTT
>TRBJ2-3|TRBD2|TRBV6-6|.
CASSYPGTSGRRAQYF
TGTGCCAGCAGTTACCCTGGGACTAGCGGGAGGAGAGCGCAGTATTTT
>TRBJ2-7|TRBD1|TRBV5-5|.
CASSLYRGNYEQYF
TGTGCCAGCAGCTTGTACAGGGGGAACTACGAGCAGTACTTC
>TRBJ1-1|.|TRBV5-1|once
CASSANSNTEAFF
TGCGCCAGTTCGGCCAATTCGAACACTGAAGCTTTCTTT
>TRBJ1-2|.|TRBV21-1|.
CASSKGGTGTVYGYTF
TGTGCCAGCAGCAAAGGGGGAACCGGGACAGTTTATGGCTACACCTTC
>TRBJ2-7|.|TRBV27|.
CASSFNRGQGYEQYF
TGTGCCAGCAGTTTCAACCGGGGGCAGGGCTACGAGCAGTACTTC
>TRBJ2-5|.|TRBV19|.
CASSIGIRGSEETQYF
TGTGCCAGTAGTATCGGTATCAGGGGTAGCGAAGAGACCCAGTACTTC
>TRBJ2-1|.|TRBV4-2|.
CASSTMSTNEQFF
TGTGCCAGCAGCACCATGTCCACCAATGAGCAGTTCTTC
>TRBJ1-3|.|TRBV19|.
CASSKDRTSGNTIYF
TGTGCCAGTAGTAAAGACCGAACCTCTGGAAACACCATATATTTT
>TRBJ1-6|TRBD1|TRBV12-3/TRBV12-4|.
CASRLQGAALHF
TGTGCCAGCAGACTACAGGGGGCAGCCCTCCACTTT
>TRBJ1-1|.|TRBV13|.
CASSRGGRNTEAFF
TGTGCCAGCAGCCGGGGGGGGCGAAACACTGAAGCTTTCTTT
>TRBJ1-4|.|TRBV7-9|.
CASSPWGAEKLFF
TGTGCCAGCAGCCCGTGGGGTGCTGAAAAACTGTTTTTT
>TRBJ2-1|.|TRBV2|.
CASNGLASLNEQFF
TGTGCCAGCAATGGTCTAGCTTCCTTGAATGAGCAGTTCTTC
>TRBJ1-1|.|TRBV29-1|.
CSVEEDGDTEAFF
TGCAGCGTTGAAGAGGATGGGGACACTGAAGCTTTCTTT
>TRBJ2-6|TRBD1|TRBV24-1|once
CATSDGQGTPGANVLTF
TGTGCCACCAGTGACGGACAGGGAACCCCTGGGGCCAACGTCCTGACTTTC
>TRBJ1-2|TRBD1|TRBV5-6|.
CASSWGTGGPNYGYTF
TGTGCCAGCAGCTGGGGGACAGGGGGCCCAAACTATGGCTACACCTTC
>TRBJ2-5|TRBD2|TRBV2|.
CASRRLAGAPETQYF
TGTGCCAGCAGAAGACTAGCGGGGGCCCCAGAGACCCAGTACTTC
>TRBJ2-7|.|TRBV5-6|few
CASSPILSSYEQYF
TGTGCCAGCAGCCCCATACTGAGCTCCTACGAGCAGTACTTC
>TRBJ2-7|.|TRBV5-1|.
CASSPSGEAGFEQYF
TGCGCCAGCAGCCCATCGGGAGAAGCAGGGTTTGAGCAGTACTTC
>TRBJ2-7|.|TRBV5-4|.
CASSLGGTYEQYF
TGTGCCAGCAGCTTGGGAGGGACTTACGAGCAGTACTTC
>TRBJ2-1|TRBD2|TRBV7-9|.
CASSLLSGRLDNEQFF
TGTGCCAGCAGCTTACTTAGCGGGAGACTAGACAATGAGCAGTTCTTC
>TRBJ1-1|.|TRBV12-3/TRBV12-4|medium-sized
CASSIQHTEAFF
TGTGCCAGCAGTATACAGCACACTGAAGCTTTCTTT
>TRBJ1-5|.|TRBV18|.
CASSPGGFNQPQHF
TGTGCCAGCTCACCAGGAGGGTTCAATCAGCCCCAGCATTTT
>TRBJ2-1|.|TRBV19|.
CASSTQQGDEQFF
TGTGCCAGTAGTACGCAACAGGGAGATGAGCAGTTCTTC
>TRBJ2-5|.|TRBV7-2|.
CASSLDQSETQYF
TGTGCCAGCAGCTTAGATCAGTCGGAGACCCAGTACTTC
>TRBJ1-1|.|TRBV7-9|once
CASSLDGGTEAFF
TGTGCCAGCAGCTTAGATGGGGGCACTGAAGCTTTCTTT
>TRBJ2-1|.|TRBV6-2/TRBV6-3|.
CASSYRDSYNEQFF
TGTGCCAGCAGTTATCGGGACTCCTACAATGAGCAGTTCTTC
>TRBJ1-2|.|TRBV7-2|.
CASRDSPNYGYTF
TGTGCCAGCAGGGACAGCCCTAACTATGGCTACACCTTC
>TRBJ2-7|.|TRBV1|.
CTSSHGPQGSYEQYF
TGCACCAGCAGCCATGGTCCCCAGGGCTCCTACGAGCAGTACTTC